This T cell receptor (beta chain) was recorded in a study of blood T cell repertoires in COVID-19. Overall study context: Sample material is recorded as cDNA or gDNA derived from T cells, B-cell-depleted T cells, or PBMCs.

Measured with immunoSEQ multiplex PCR; TCRdb has only the in-frame clones, and not every one. Here the sample spans roughly 60,000 clones, 70% to 90% being singletons. Germline CDR1 SEHNR, CDR2 FQNEAQ (reference sequence). This CDR3 is built from 14 residues. The germline V and J ends were trimmed by 5 bases and 7 bases, with 17 bases remaining between them. The chain is built from TRBV7-9 and TRBJ1-2, with no clear D. The sample was peripheral blood. The sequence came from an elderly man with acute or convalescent COVID-19. CDR3 DNA sequence: TGTGCCAGCAGCCTAGAAACCCCTACCTCTGGCTACACCTTC. Amino acids: CASSLETPTSGYTF.